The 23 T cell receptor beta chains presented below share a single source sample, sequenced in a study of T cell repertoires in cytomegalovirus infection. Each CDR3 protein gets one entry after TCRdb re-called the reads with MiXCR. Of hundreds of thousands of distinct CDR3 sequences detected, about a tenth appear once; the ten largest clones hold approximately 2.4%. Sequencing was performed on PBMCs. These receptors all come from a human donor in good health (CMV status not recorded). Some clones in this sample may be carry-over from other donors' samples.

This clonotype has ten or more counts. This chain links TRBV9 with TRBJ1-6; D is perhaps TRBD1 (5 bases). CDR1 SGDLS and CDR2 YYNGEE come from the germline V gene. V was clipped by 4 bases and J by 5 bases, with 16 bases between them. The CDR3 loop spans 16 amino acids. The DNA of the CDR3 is TGTGCCAGCAGCCCCCTCCAGGGAGTGGATAATTCACCCCTCCACTTT. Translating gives CASSPLQGVDNSPLHF.

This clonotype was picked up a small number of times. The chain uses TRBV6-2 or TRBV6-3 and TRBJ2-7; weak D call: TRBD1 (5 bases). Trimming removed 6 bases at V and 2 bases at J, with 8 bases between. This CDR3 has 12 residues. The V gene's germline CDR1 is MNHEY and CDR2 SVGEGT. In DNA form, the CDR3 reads TGTGCCAGCAGAACAGGTACCTACGAGCAGTACGTC. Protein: CASRTGTYEQYV.

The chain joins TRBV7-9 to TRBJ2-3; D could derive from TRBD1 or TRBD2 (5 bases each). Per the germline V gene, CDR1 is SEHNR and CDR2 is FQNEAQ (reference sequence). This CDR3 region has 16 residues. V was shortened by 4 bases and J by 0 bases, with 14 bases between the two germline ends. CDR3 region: CASSSFGRESTDTQYF. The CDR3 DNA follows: TGTGCCAGCAGCTCATTCGGCAGGGAGAGCACAGATACGCAGTATTTT.

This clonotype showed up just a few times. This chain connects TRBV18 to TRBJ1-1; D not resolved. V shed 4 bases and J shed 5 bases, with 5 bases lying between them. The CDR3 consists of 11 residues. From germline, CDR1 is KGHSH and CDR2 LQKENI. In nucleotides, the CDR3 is TGTGCCAGCTCACAGGCAACTGAAGCTTTCTTT. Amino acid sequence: CASSQATEAFF. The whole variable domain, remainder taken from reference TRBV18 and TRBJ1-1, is NAGVMQNPRHLVRRRGQEARLRCSPMKGHSHVYWYRQLPEEGLKFMVYLQKENIIDESGMPKERFSAEFPKEGPSILRIQQVVRGDSAAYFCASSQATEAFFGQGTRLTVV.

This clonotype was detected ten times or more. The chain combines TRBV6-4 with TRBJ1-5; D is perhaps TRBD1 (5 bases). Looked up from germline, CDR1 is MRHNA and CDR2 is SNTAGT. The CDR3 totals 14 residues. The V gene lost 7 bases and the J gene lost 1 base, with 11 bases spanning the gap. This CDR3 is CASNGYRSNQPQHF. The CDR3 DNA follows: TGTGCCAGCAACGGTTACAGGAGCAATCAGCCCCAGCATTTT.

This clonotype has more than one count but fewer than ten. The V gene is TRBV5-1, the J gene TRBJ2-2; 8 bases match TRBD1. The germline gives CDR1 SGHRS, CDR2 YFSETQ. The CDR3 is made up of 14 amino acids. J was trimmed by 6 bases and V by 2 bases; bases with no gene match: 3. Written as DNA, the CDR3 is TGCGCCAGCAGCTTATCCAGGGGGCCCGGGGAGCTGTTTTTT. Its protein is CASSLSRGPGELFF.

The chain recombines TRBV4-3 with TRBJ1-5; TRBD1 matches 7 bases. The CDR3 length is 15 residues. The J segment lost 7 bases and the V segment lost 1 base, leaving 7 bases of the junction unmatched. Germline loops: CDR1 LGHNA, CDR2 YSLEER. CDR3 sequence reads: CASSQGTGRRQPQHF. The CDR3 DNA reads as TGCGCCAGCAGCCAAGGGACAGGTCGTAGGCAGCCCCAGCATTTT.

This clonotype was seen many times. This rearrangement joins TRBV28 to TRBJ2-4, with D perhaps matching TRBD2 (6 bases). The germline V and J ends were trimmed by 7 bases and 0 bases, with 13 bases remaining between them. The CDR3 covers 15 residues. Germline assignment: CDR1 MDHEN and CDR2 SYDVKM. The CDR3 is CASNSPGGAKNIQYF. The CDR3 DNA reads TGTGCCAGCAACTCCCCCGGGGGAGCCAAAAACATTCAGTACTTC.

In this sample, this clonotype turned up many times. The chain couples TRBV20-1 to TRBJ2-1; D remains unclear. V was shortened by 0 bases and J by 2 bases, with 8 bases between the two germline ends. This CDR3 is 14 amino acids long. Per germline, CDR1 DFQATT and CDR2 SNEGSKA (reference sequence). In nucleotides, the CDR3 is TGCAGTGCTAGAGACTTCCAGACCTACAATGAGCAGTTCTTC. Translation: CSARDFQTYNEQFF.

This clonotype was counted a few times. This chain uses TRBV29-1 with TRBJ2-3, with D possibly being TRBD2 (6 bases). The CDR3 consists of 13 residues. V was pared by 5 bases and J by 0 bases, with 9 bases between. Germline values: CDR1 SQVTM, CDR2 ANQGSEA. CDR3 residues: CSVWDSSTDTQYF. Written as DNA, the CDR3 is TGCAGCGTTTGGGACTCTAGCACAGATACGCAGTATTTT.

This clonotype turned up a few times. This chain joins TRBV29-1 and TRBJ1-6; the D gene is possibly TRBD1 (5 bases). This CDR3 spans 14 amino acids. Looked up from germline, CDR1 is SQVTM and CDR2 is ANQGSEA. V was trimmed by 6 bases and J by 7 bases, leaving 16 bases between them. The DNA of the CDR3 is TGCAGCGTGGGAGAGAGAGGGGAAAATTCACCCCTCCACTTT. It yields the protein CSVGERGENSPLHF.

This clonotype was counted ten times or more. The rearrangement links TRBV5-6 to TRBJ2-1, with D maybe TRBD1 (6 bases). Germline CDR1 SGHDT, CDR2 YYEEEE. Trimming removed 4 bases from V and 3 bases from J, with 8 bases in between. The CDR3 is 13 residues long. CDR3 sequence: CASSRDIYNEQFF. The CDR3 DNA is TGTGCCAGCAGCCGGGACATCTACAATGAGCAGTTCTTC.

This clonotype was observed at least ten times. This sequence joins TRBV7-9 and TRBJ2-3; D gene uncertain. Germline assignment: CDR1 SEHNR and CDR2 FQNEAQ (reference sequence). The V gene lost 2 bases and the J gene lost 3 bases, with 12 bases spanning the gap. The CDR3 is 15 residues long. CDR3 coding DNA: TGTGCCAGCAGCTTAAGGCCCCTGCAAACAGATACGCAGTATTTT. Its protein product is CASSLRPLQTDTQYF.

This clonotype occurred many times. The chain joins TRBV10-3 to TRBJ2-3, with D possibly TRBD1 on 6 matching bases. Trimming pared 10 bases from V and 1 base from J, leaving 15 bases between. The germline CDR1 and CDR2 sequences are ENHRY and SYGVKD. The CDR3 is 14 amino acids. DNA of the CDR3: TGTGCCACTGACGGGACATCACGCACAGATACGCAGTATTTT. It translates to CATDGTSRTDTQYF.

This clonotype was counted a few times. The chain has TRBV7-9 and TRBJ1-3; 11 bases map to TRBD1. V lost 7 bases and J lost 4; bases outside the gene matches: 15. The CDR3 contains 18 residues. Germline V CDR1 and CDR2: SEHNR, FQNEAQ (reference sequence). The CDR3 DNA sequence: TGTGCCAGCAACGAACGGACAGGGGGCGTAGATGTCGGAAACACCATATATTTT. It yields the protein CASNERTGGVDVGNTIYF.

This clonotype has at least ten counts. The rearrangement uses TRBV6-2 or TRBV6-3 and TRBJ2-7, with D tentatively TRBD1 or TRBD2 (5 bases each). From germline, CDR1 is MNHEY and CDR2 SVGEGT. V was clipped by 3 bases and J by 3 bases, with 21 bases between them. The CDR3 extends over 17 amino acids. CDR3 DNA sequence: TGTGCCAGCAGTTATGGGGTATCAGGGACGCCCAACTACGAGCAGTACGTC. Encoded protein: CASSYGVSGTPNYEQYV.

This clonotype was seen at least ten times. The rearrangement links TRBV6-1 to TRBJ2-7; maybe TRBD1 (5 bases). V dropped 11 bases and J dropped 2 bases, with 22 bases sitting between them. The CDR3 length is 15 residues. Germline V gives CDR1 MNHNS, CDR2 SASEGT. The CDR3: CASLPPRAGPYEQYF. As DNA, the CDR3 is TGTGCCTCCCTCCCCCCCAGGGCAGGACCCTACGAGCAGTACTTC.

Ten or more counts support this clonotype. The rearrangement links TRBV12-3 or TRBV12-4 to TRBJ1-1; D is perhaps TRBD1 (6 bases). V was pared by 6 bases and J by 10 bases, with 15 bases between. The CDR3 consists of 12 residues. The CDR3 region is CASSLSTGRAFF. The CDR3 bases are TGTGCCAGCAGCCTCTCCACAGGGCGAGCTTTCTTT.

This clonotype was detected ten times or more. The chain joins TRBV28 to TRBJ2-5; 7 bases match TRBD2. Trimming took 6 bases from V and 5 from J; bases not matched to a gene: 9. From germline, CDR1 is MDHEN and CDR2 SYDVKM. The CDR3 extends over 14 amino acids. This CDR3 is CASRGRAKGETQYF. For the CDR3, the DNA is TGTGCCAGCAGAGGGAGGGCGAAGGGGGAGACCCAGTACTTC.

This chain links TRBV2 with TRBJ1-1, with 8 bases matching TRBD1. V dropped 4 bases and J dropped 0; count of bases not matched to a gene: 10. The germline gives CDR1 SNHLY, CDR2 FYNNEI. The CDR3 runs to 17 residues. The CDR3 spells CASSGGRQGRLNTEAFF. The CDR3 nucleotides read TGTGCCAGCAGTGGAGGAAGACAGGGGCGATTGAACACTGAAGCTTTCTTT.

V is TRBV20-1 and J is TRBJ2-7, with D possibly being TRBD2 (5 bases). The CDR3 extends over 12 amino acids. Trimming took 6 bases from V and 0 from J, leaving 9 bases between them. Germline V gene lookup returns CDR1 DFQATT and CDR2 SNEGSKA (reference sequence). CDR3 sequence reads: CSAKTNSYEQYF. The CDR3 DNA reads TGCAGTGCAAAGACTAACTCCTACGAGCAGTACTTC.

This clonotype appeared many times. For the CDR3, the DNA is TGTGCCAGCAGCACAGGGGGCCGGGGGGAGCTGTTTTTT. It encodes CASSTGGRGELFF. This chain connects TRBV7-2 to TRBJ2-2; 9 bases fit TRBD1. J gave up 8 bases and V 5 bases, and 3 bases lay outside the gene matches. Germline assignment: CDR1 SGHTA and CDR2 FQGNSA. The CDR3 runs to 13 residues.

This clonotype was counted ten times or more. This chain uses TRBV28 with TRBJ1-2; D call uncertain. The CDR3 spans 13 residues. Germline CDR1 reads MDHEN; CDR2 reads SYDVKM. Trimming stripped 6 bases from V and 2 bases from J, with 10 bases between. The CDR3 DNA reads TGTGCCAGCAGCCGAGCCCCCAACTATGGCTACACCTTC. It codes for CASSRAPNYGYTF.